The 18 T cell receptor beta chains in this list originate from one sample, sequenced in a study of tumor-infiltrating lymphocytes in primary liver carcinoma. TCR beta cDNA came from roughly 550 ng total RNA, primed with a constant-region primer. Three nested multiplex PCR rounds, a slightly modified ARM-PCR, produced the libraries for TCR beta. The first two PCR rounds used TRBV1-TRBV30 primers with a Cbeta primer, around 10 cycles each. TCRdb processed the multiplex PCR reads anew with MiXCR; each CDR3 protein has one entry. The repertoire holds just over 300,000 distinct CDR3 sequences, with 50% to 60% as singletons. RNA was extracted from whole blood without cell sorting, alongside germline DNA. The sequencing sample was made of peripheral blood. Receptor source: a woman in her twenties or thirties with primary liver carcinoma and hepatitis B virus infection.

The chain employs TRBV11-1 and TRBJ2-7, with D perhaps TRBD2 (6 bases). V was cut by 5 bases and J by 2 bases, with 16 bases left in between. The CDR3 loop spans 15 amino acids. The germline V gene encodes CDR1 SGHAT and CDR2 FQDESV (reference sequence). The CDR3 sequence: CASSRRGAFTYEQYF. The CDR3 DNA reads as TGTGCCAGCAGCCGGAGGGGAGCCTTCACCTACGAGCAGTACTTC.

Worth noting for this clonotype: A read error is likely, as this CDR3 ends without the conserved phenylalanine or tryptophan. The chain joins TRBV6-1 to TRBJ2-2, with 9 bases matching TRBD1. After removal of 8 bases from V and 11 bases from J, the junction contained 6 bases not matched to a gene. The germline V gene encodes CDR1 MNHNS and CDR2 SASEGT. There are 12 residues in the CDR3. In DNA, the CDR3 is TGTGCCAGCGGTGGGGGACAGGGCGAGCTGTTTATT. It yields the protein CASGGGQGELFI.

Here the CDR3 reads CASSLFGNTEAFF. CDR3 sequence (DNA): TGTGCCAGCAGTTTGTTCGGGAACACTGAAGCTTTCTTT. The chain carries TRBV12-3 or TRBV12-4 and TRBJ1-1; D unresolved. V shed 3 bases and J shed 1 base, with 6 bases lying between them. The length of the CDR3 is 13 residues.

Comment on this clonotype: An end of the junction does not agree with germline; a read error may underlie this. The rearrangement links TRBV6-1 to TRBJ1-1; TRBD1 might be the D (6 bases). CDR1 is MNHNS, CDR2 SASEGT, per germline. This CDR3 is 13 amino acids long. In DNA form, the CDR3 reads TGTGCCAGCAACGAGGGGGGTGGCACTGAAGCTCTCTTT. Amino acid sequence: CASNEGGGTEALF.

Worth noting for this clonotype: Sequence at one end of the junction differs from germline and may be a read error. The J gene is TRBJ2-3, the V gene TRBV11-2; D is perhaps TRBD1 or TRBD2 (6 bases each). CDR3 size: 17 residues. Germline assignment: CDR1 SGHAT and CDR2 FQNNGV. CDR3 sequence reads: CVSSSLAGGGRTDTQYF. CDR3 nucleotide sequence: TGTGTCAGCAGCTCTCTAGCAGGTGGGGGGCGCACAGATACGCAGTATTTC.

This clonotype was seen only a few times. The J gene is TRBJ2-1, the V gene TRBV4-1, with TRBD2 as a possible D gene (5 bases). Trimming removed 4 bases at V and 6 bases at J, with 16 bases between. This CDR3 contains 15 residues. The germline V gene encodes CDR1 MGHRA and CDR2 YSYEKL. The CDR3 loop reads CASSLIRAGSNEQFF. The CDR3 coding sequence is TGCGCCAGCAGCCTGATTCGGGCGGGTTCCAATGAGCAGTTCTTC.

This clonotype has ten or more counts. V gene TRBV6-5 combines with J gene TRBJ2-3; D may match TRBD1 or TRBD2 (7 bases each). The length of the CDR3 is 19 residues. The germline V and J ends were trimmed by 0 bases and 5 bases, with 24 bases remaining between them. The germline gives CDR1 MNHEY, CDR2 SVGAGI. The CDR3 protein is CASSYSPSRQGGFRDTQYF. CDR3 DNA: TGTGCCAGCAGTTACTCGCCCTCCCGACAGGGAGGGTTTCGAGATACGCAGTATTTT.

J is TRBJ2-5 and V is TRBV12-3 or TRBV12-4; a weak D match, TRBD1 (6 bases). V lost 3 bases, J lost 7 bases, and 12 bases lay in between. The CDR3 runs 13 residues. The CDR3 coding sequence is TGTGCCAGCAGTTTCCAGGGCAGGGGGACCCAGTACTTC. The encoded protein is CASSFQGRGTQYF.

Regarding this clonotype: A read error is possible here, since a much larger clone lies one base away. This sequence joins TRBV6-6 and TRBJ2-1; 8 nucleotides line up with TRBD2. The CDR3 contains 14 residues. In germline, CDR1 is MNHNY, CDR2 SVGAGI (reference sequence). CDR3: CVSKDSGKGDEQFF. Written as DNA, the CDR3 is TGTGTCAGCAAAGATAGCGGGAAGGGCGATGAGCAGTTCTTC.

Comment on this clonotype: Compared with germline, one end of the junction differs, possibly owing to a read error. The chain recombines TRBV11-2 with TRBJ1-2; 8 nucleotides agree with TRBD1. The CDR3 runs 14 residues. Germline-derived CDR1 and CDR2 are SGHAT and FQNNGV. The CDR3 loop is CACSQGAVNYGYAF. DNA of the CDR3: TGTGCCTGCAGCCAGGGGGCGGTCAACTATGGCTACGCCTTC.

Ten or more counts support this clonotype. The chain employs TRBV12-3 or TRBV12-4 and TRBJ2-1, with TRBD2 matching over 9 bases. Trimming took 5 bases from V and 4 from J; bases not matched to a gene: 6. The CDR3 totals 15 residues. CDR3 sequence (DNA): TGTGCCAGCAGTCCCTGGCTAGCGGGGTACAATGAGCAGTTCTTC. Protein product: CASSPWLAGYNEQFF.

In regard to this clonotype: A clone one base away is much larger, so this may be a read error. V usage is TRBV29-1 and J usage is TRBJ2-7; D may correspond to TRBD1 or TRBD2 (5 bases each). CDR1 and CDR2 from the germline V gene are SQVTM and ANQGSEA. The CDR3 totals 14 residues. V dropped 1 base and J dropped 8 bases, with 18 bases sitting between them. The CDR3: CSVEGSRESRKQYF. As DNA, the CDR3 is TGCAGCGTTGAAGGGAGCAGGGAGAGCCGGAAGCAGTACTTC.

This clonotype was counted at least ten times. This chain connects TRBV29-1 to TRBJ1-3, with D unresolved. In germline, CDR1 is SQVTM, CDR2 ANQGSEA. Trimming cost V 7 bases and J 4 bases, with 11 bases left between them. The CDR3 consists of 12 residues. CDR3 residues: CSARRTGNTIYF. As DNA, the CDR3 is TGCAGCGCACGTAGAACCGGAAACACCATATATTTT. Full variable domain (remainder filled in from reference TRBV29-1 and TRBJ1-3): SAVISQKPSRDICQRGTSLTIQCQVDSQVTMMFWYRQQPGQSLTLIATANQGSEATYESGFVIDKFPISRPNLTFSTLTVSNMSPEDSSIYLCSARRTGNTIYFGEGSWLTVV.

Of note for this clonotype: A clone one base away is much larger, so this may be a read error. The chain uses TRBV6-1 and TRBJ1-5, with D possibly TRBD1 on 6 matching bases. Germline values: CDR1 MNHNS, CDR2 SASEGT. This CDR3 is built from 13 residues. CDR3 region: CASSDRGGQPRHF. As DNA, the CDR3 is TGTGCCAGCAGTGACAGGGGAGGGCAGCCCCGGCATTTT.

About this clonotype itself: In this CDR3 the conserved last residue, phenylalanine or tryptophan, is missing, so a read error is likely. The limits of the CDR3 on the DNA are not certain, so only TCRdb's listed CDR3 is given. The gene calls are TRBV11-3 and TRBJ2-1; the table names TRBD1, a call not compared with the DNA. CDR1 and CDR2 (germline): SGHNT, YENEEA. The CDR3 length is 14 residues, termini included. This CDR3 reads CASSPEGSYNEQLL.

This clonotype has a count of ten or more. The chain combines TRBV6-1 with TRBJ2-1, with D perhaps matching TRBD1 (7 bases). V was shortened by 7 bases and J by 8 bases, with 24 bases between the two germline ends. The CDR3 is 16 amino acids. Germline V lookup: CDR1 MNHNS, CDR2 SASEGT. The CDR3 sequence is CASTLRGSGGGDEQFF. The CDR3, as DNA: TGTGCCAGCACCCTCCGGGGCTCCGGAGGGGGCGATGAGCAGTTCTTC.

Note on this clonotype: At one boundary the junction diverges from the germline segment, which might be a read error. The chain employs TRBV4-3 and TRBJ2-1; D gene uncertain. Germline CDR1 LGHNA, CDR2 YSLEER. The CDR3 is 18 amino acids. CDR3 residues: CASSQGRAETLNYNVQFF. CDR3 DNA sequence: TGCGCCAGCAGCCAAGGTCGAGCTGAGACTCTGAATTACAATGTGCAGTTCTTC.

The chain couples TRBV24-1 to TRBJ2-2, with TRBD1 as a possible D gene (5 bases). The V end was cut by 9 bases, the J end by 0 bases, with 10 bases between. CDR1 and CDR2 from the germline V gene are KGHDR and SFDVKD. The CDR3 spans 14 residues. Written as DNA, the CDR3 is TGTGCCACCGGCAGGGATCCGAACACCGGGGAGCTGTTTTTT. As protein: CATGRDPNTGELFF.